This is a list of T cell receptor beta chains from one sample in a study of blood T cell repertoires in COVID-19. Sequencing used immunoSEQ multiplex PCR; TCRdb keeps in-frame clones, though not all of them. This sample carries roughly 200,000 clones, roughly 84% of them seen once, and the ten largest clones take about 3.3%. Sequencing used PBMCs or T cells enriched from blood (not recorded which). Every receptor here comes from a woman in her 30s who had been exposed to COVID-19. CDR3s include the opening cysteine and the closing phenylalanine or tryptophan. The order of the fields is V gene, J gene, D gene, clone size, CDR3 protein, CDR3 DNA. The D gene is left open where the match is weak. Where a row states a size, it is once, few, many or the class of an expanded clone; other rows omit it.

TRBV19,TRBJ2-2,TRBD1,.,CASSNDRGRNTGELFF,TGTGCCAGTAGTAACGACAGGGGGAGGAACACCGGGGAGCTGTTTTTT
TRBV29-1,TRBJ1-1,.,.,CSVRRINGDTEAFF,TGCAGCGTTCGCAGGATCAACGGGGACACTGAAGCTTTCTTT
TRBV12-5,TRBJ2-7,.,.,CASALWRPPHEQYF,TGTGCTAGTGCCCTTTGGCGGCCTCCCCACGAGCAGTACTTC
TRBV10-3,TRBJ1-1,TRBD1,once,CAISGTGKTITEAFF,TGTGCCATCAGCGGGACAGGGAAAACGATCACTGAAGCTTTCTTT
TRBV18,TRBJ2-3,TRBD1,.,CASSENRGLTDTQYF,TGTGCCAGCTCAGAAAACAGGGGCCTCACAGATACGCAGTATTTT
TRBV19,TRBJ2-7,TRBD1,.,CASSIGTGSYEQYF,TGTGCCAGTAGTATCGGGACAGGGTCCTACGAGCAGTACTTC
TRBV7-8,TRBJ2-3,TRBD1,.,CASSYTGGAGTDTQYF,TGTGCCAGCAGCTATACAGGGGGCGCGGGCACAGATACGCAGTATTTT
TRBV4-1,TRBJ2-7,TRBD2,.,CASSQPPGLAGGAFGEQYF,TGCGCCAGCAGCCAACCACCGGGACTAGCGGGGGGTGCCTTTGGGGAGCAGTACTTC
TRBV5-1,TRBJ2-2,.,.,CASSFLTDPGGWELFF,TGCGCCAGCAGCTTTCTGACGGACCCCGGAGGGTGGGAGCTGTTTTTT
TRBV6-5,TRBJ1-2,TRBD1,few,CASRLTGWDYGYTF,TGTGCCAGCAGATTGACAGGGTGGGACTATGGCTACACCTTC
TRBV5-1,TRBJ2-3,TRBD2,once,CASSRSSGGDGDTQYF,TGCGCCAGCAGTAGATCCAGCGGGGGGGACGGAGATACGCAGTATTTT
TRBV5-4,TRBJ2-4,.,.,CASSKGGGPENIQYF,TGTGCCAGCAGCAAAGGGGGGGGGCCTGAGAACATTCAGTACTTC
TRBV29-1,TRBJ1-2,.,.,CSTNSGGYGYTF,TGCAGCACAAACAGCGGCGGCTATGGCTACACCTTC
TRBV3-1/TRBV3-2,TRBJ2-7,.,.,CASSQDTYEQYF,TGTGCCAGCAGCCAAGATACCTACGAGCAGTACTTC
TRBV6-1,TRBJ1-3,.,.,CASSEQTGNTIYF,TGTGCCAGCAGTGAGCAGACTGGAAACACCATATATTTT
TRBV5-1,TRBJ1-6,.,.,CASSLAGSLDSPLHF,TGCGCCAGCAGCTTGGCAGGGTCCCTTGATTCACCCCTCCACTTT
TRBV19,TRBJ1-1,TRBD1,.,CASSIKDRGLGFGEAFF,TGTGCCAGTAGTATTAAAGACAGGGGGCTTGGCTTCGGTGAAGCTTTCTTT
TRBV19,TRBJ1-2,TRBD1,.,CASSISGTGAGYTF,TGTGCCAGTAGTATTTCCGGGACAGGGGCAGGCTACACCTTC
TRBV6-5,TRBJ1-2,.,few,CASSYSSGWGYTF,TGTGCCAGCAGTTACTCTTCAGGGTGGGGCTACACCTTC
TRBV9,TRBJ1-6,.,.,CASSARTDSPLHF,TGTGCCAGCAGCGCACGGACAGATTCACCCCTCCACTTT
TRBV5-5,TRBJ1-6,.,.,CASSLETSGISYNSPLHF,TGTGCCAGCAGCTTAGAAACGTCGGGAATCTCCTATAATTCACCCCTCCACTTT
TRBV3-1/TRBV3-2,TRBJ1-1,.,.,CASSHAIEGEAFF,TGTGCCAGCAGCCACGCAATCGAGGGTGAAGCTTTCTTT
TRBV29-1,TRBJ2-7,TRBD1,.,CSVEPGTGDLEQYF,TGCAGCGTTGAGCCCGGGACAGGGGATCTCGAGCAGTACTTC
TRBV3-1/TRBV3-2,TRBJ1-3,.,.,CASSQGGHVNTIYF,TGTGCCAGCAGCCAAGGGGGACATGTAAACACCATATATTTT
TRBV2,TRBJ2-1,TRBD2,.,CASSDSGGAQFF,TGTGCCAGCAGTGACTCGGGGGGTGCTCAGTTCTTC